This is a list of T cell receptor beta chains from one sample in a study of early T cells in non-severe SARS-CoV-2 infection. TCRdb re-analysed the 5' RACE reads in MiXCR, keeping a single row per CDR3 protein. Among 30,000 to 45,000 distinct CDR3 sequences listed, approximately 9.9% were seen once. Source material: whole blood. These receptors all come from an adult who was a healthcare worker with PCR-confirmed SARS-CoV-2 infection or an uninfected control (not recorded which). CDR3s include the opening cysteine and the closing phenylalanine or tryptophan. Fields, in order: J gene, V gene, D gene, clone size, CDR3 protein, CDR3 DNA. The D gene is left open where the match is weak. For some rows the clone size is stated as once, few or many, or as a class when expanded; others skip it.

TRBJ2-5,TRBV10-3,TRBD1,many,CAIGGQGQFRETQYF,TGTGCCATCGGGGGACAGGGTCAATTCCGAGAGACCCAGTACTTC
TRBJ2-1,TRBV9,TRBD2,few,CASSVFPVTSGDILPYNEQFF,TGTGCCAGCAGCGTATTCCCGGTGACTAGCGGGGATATCCTTCCCTACAATGAGCAGTTCTTC
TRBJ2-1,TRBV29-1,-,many,CSVSREVPSSYNEQFF,TGCAGCGTTTCTCGTGAGGTCCCGAGCTCCTACAATGAGCAGTTCTTC
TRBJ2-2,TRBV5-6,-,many,CASLRAGGTGELFF,TGTGCCAGCTTACGGGCGGGTGGCACCGGGGAGCTGTTTTTT
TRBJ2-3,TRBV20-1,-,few,CSASSDTQYF,TGCAGTGCTAGCTCAGATACGCAGTATTTT
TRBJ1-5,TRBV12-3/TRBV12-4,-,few,CASRRTAQGPQHF,TGTGCCAGCAGACGGACAGCACAGGGGCCCCAGCATTTT
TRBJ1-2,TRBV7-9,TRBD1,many,CASSLGTGGSYTF,TGTGCCAGCAGCTTAGGGACAGGGGGAAGCTACACCTTC
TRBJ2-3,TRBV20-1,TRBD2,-,CSAEPVAGGNPSTDTQYF,TGCAGTGCTGAACCAGTAGCGGGGGGAAACCCTAGCACAGATACGCAGTATTTT
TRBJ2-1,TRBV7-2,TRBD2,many,CASSSGLAGPYNEQFF,TGTGCCAGCAGCTCTGGACTAGCGGGGCCCTACAATGAGCAGTTCTTC
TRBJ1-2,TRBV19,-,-,CASSIGGNYGYTF,TGTGCCAGTAGTATAGGCGGGAACTATGGCTACACCTTC
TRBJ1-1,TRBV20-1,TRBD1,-,CSAKPDRVNTEAFF,TGCAGTGCTAAGCCGGACAGGGTGAACACTGAAGCTTTCTTT
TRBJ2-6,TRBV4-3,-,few,CASSDGLPGRGANVLTF,TGCGCCAGCAGCGACGGCCTACCAGGGAGAGGGGCCAACGTCCTGACTTTC
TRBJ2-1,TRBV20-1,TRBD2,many,CSARTSGGPTEQFF,TGCAGTGCTCGGACTAGCGGGGGGCCAACCGAGCAGTTCTTC
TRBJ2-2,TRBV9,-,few,CASSAIQGNTGELFF,TGTGCCAGCAGCGCAATACAGGGGAACACCGGGGAGCTGTTTTTT
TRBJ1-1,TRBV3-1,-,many,CASSQDRGYTEAFF,TGTGCCAGCAGCCAAGACAGAGGGTACACTGAAGCTTTCTTT
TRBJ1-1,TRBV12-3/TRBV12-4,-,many,CASSFGQQNTEAFF,TGTGCCAGCAGTTTTGGACAGCAGAACACTGAAGCTTTCTTT
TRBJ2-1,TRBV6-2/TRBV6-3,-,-,CASSPLLAEQFF,TGTGCCAGCAGTCCCCTTTTAGCCGAGCAGTTCTTC
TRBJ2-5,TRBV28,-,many,CASSTIQETQYF,TGTGCCAGCAGCACAATCCAAGAGACCCAGTACTTC
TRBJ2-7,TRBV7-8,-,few,CASSPGLLRIPYEQYF,TGTGCCAGCAGCCCGGGACTTCTCCGAATCCCGTACGAGCAGTACTTC
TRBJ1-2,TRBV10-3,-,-,CAIWSINYGYTF,TGTGCCATCTGGTCGATAAACTATGGCTACACCTTC
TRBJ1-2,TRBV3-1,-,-,CASSPTGRHGYTF,TGTGCCAGCAGCCCGACGGGTCGACATGGCTACACCTTC
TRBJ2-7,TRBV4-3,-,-,CASSQGAGSSYEQYF,TGCGCCAGCAGCCAAGGGGCAGGTTCCAGCTACGAGCAGTACTTC
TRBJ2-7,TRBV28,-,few,CATERHQAYEQYF,TGTGCCACGGAGCGACACCAAGCCTACGAGCAGTACTTC
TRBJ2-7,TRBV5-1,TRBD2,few,CASSLAGGGPYEQYF,TGCGCCAGCAGCTTGGCCGGCGGGGGGCCCTACGAGCAGTACTTC
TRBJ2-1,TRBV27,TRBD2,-,CASSSLRAGGLFVDNEQFF,TGTGCCAGCAGTTCCTTGCGGGCGGGGGGGCTATTTGTGGACAATGAGCAGTTCTTC
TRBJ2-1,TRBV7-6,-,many,CASSLWGDEQFF,TGTGCCAGCAGCTTATGGGGCGATGAGCAGTTCTTC
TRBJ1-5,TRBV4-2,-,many,CASSRIGTGQPQHF,TGTGCCAGCAGCCGCATAGGAACGGGACAGCCCCAGCATTTT
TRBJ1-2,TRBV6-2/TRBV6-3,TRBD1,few,CASSLDRAGRDGYTF,TGTGCCAGCAGCCTGGACAGGGCAGGACGAGATGGCTACACCTTC
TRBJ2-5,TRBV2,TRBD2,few,CASLRGLAHYQETQYF,TGTGCCAGCCTTCGTGGACTAGCTCATTACCAAGAGACCCAGTACTTC
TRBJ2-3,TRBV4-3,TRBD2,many,CASSQEWAGGLLDTQYF,TGCGCCAGCAGCCAAGAGTGGGCGGGGGGCCTTTTAGATACGCAGTATTTT
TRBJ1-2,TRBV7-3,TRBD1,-,CASSFTPRGQGIPDYGYTF,TGTGCCAGCAGCTTTACCCCCCGGGGACAGGGCATTCCCGACTATGGCTACACCTTC
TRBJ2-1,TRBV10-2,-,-,CASIIGGGMGNEQFF,TGCGCCAGCATTATAGGCGGGGGCATGGGAAATGAGCAGTTCTTC
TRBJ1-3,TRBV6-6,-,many,CASSYAGNTIYF,TGTGCCAGCAGTTACGCTGGAAACACCATATATTTT
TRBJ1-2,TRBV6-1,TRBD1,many,CASGQGINYGYTF,TGTGCCAGCGGACAGGGGATTAACTATGGCTACACCTTC
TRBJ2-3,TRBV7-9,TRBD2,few,CASSFLGGDTQYF,TGTGCCAGCAGCTTTCTGGGGGGGGATACGCAGTATTTT
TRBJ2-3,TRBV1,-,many,CTSSQDLTKSKGGTDTQYF,TGCACCAGCAGCCAAGACCTAACCAAATCTAAGGGTGGCACAGATACGCAGTATTTT
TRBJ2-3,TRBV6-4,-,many,CASSEEFGDTQYF,TGTGCCAGCAGTGAGGAGTTTGGGGATACGCAGTATTTT
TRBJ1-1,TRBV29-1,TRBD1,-,CSVEEGQGKAFF,TGCAGCGTTGAAGAAGGACAGGGAAAGGCTTTCTTT
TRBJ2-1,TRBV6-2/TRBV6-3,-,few,CASSLGRPTYNEQFF,TGTGCCAGCAGTTTGGGACGGCCAACCTACAATGAGCAGTTCTTC
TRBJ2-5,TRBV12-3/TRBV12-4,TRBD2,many,CASTGTTQETQYF,TGTGCCAGCACTGGGACTACCCAAGAGACCCAGTACTTC
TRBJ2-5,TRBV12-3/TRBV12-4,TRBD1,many,CASSPHRGWQETQYF,TGTGCCAGCAGTCCGCACAGGGGGTGGCAAGAGACCCAGTACTTC
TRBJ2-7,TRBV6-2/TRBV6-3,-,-,CASKGVGFSPYEQYF,TGTGCCAGCAAGGGGGTCGGGTTCAGCCCCTACGAGCAGTACTTC
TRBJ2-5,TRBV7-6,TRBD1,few,CASSFLWTGGAETQYF,TGTGCCAGCAGCTTCCTCTGGACAGGGGGCGCGGAGACCCAGTACTTC
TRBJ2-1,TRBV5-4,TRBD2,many,CASSDGDRGKTGTSGISSYNEQFF,TGTGCCAGCAGCGATGGGGACAGAGGAAAAACCGGGACTAGCGGAATAAGCTCCTACAATGAGCAGTTCTTC
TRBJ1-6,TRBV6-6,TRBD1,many,CASSLRDREVTLHF,TGTGCCAGCAGTCTCCGGGACAGGGAAGTAACCCTCCACTTT
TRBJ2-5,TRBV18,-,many,CASSPEQGKETQYF,TGTGCCAGCTCACCCGAACAGGGAAAAGAGACCCAGTACTTC
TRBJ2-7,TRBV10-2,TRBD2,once,CASSADLAGDAYEQYF,TGCGCCAGCAGCGCGGATCTAGCGGGGGACGCCTACGAGCAGTACTTC
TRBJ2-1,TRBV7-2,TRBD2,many,CASSPPGLVITNEQFF,TGTGCCAGCAGCCCTCCGGGACTAGTAATCACCAATGAGCAGTTCTTC
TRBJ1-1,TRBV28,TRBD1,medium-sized,CASSLTGTNTEAFF,TGTGCCAGCAGTTTGACAGGGACGAACACTGAAGCTTTCTTT
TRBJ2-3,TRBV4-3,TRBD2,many,CASSQDPSGGAGTQYF,TGCGCCAGCAGCCAAGATCCTAGCGGGGGGGCAGGTACGCAGTATTTT
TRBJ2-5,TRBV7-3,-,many,CASSRFGADQETQYF,TGTGCCAGCAGCCGTTTCGGAGCGGACCAAGAGACCCAGTACTTC
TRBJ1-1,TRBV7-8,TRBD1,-,CASSKSRDRGRGLEAFF,TGTGCCAGCAGCAAGTCCCGGGACAGGGGGAGAGGCCTTGAAGCTTTCTTT